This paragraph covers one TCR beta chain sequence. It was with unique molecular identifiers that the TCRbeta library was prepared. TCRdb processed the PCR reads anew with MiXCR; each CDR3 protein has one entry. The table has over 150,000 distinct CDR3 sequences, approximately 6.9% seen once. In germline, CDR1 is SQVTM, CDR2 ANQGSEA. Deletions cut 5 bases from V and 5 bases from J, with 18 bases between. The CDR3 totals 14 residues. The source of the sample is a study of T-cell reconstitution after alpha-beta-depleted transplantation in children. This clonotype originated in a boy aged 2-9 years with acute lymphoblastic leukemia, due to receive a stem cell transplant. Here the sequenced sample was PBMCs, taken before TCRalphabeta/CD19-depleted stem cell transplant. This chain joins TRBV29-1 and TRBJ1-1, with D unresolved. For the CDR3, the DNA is TGCAGCGTTCGTTCCGGTGCTCTGGGGACTGAAGCTTTCTTT. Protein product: CSVRSGALGTEAFF.